The present TCR beta chain was sequenced within a study of blood T cell repertoires in COVID-19. Study details: From the United States, Italy and Spain came samples of acute and convalescent COVID-19.

This clone appeared a single time. Some clones are missing from TCRdb's copy, which holds only in-frame ones; the method was immunoSEQ multiplex PCR. The sample shows 68,000 or so clones, around nine tenths of them seen only once. This clonotype was obtained from a man in his 70s with active or convalescent COVID-19. The material sequenced was peripheral blood.

The CDR3, as DNA: TGTGCCAGCAGCTTAGGACAGGGCGGCAGCTACACCTTC. Translated: CASSLGQGGSYTF. The rearrangement joins TRBV5-4 to TRBJ1-2; 8 bases are a match to TRBD1. In germline, CDR1 is SGHNT, CDR2 YYREEE (reference sequence). This CDR3 has 13 residues. Unmatched junction bases numbered 6, after V lost 2 bases and J lost 9 bases.